This T cell receptor (beta chain) was observed in a study of monozygotic twins with inflammatory bowel disease. Note on this clonotype: Its target is unknown.

For each CDR3 protein, TCRdb gives one entry from its re-call of the 5' RACE reads, without DNA. This table holds over 350,000 distinct CDR3 sequences. Findings and caveats of the study: What may have added variability to patient repertoires is that immunosuppressive treatments differed.

Per the germline V gene, CDR1 is SGHRS and CDR2 is YFSETQ. This CDR3 comprises 13 residues. The clonotype comes from a human donor with ulcerative colitis or Crohn's disease, or a healthy co-twin of an affected twin (not recorded which). The genes are TRBV5-1 and TRBJ2-7. The material sequenced was blood. CDR3 residues: CASSWDSPYEQYF.